Listed below are T cell receptor beta chains from one sample, sequenced in a study of CD8 T cells in Susac syndrome. TCRdb re-derived calls from the immunoSEQ multiplex PCR reads in MiXCR, one entry per CDR3 protein. This sample has a few hundred thousand distinct CDR3 sequences, with roughly 85% found just once. Sequencing input: CD8+ T cells from PBMCs. The receptors come from a human donor with multiple sclerosis. Each CDR3 is given with its conserved first and last residue. D genes are given only for firm matches. A clone size is listed for some rows: how often the clone was seen (once, few, many), or a class if it is expanded.

>TRBD2|TRBJ2-7|TRBV2|-
CASSEELAGVKYEQYF
TGTGCCAGCAGTGAAGAACTAGCGGGAGTGAAGTACGAGCAGTACTTC
>-|TRBJ2-2|TRBV28|-
CASSITPPVVTGELFF
TGTGCCAGCAGTATTACACCCCCAGTGGTCACCGGGGAGCTGTTTTTT
>-|TRBJ1-5|TRBV27|-
CATGRSNQPQHF
TGTGCTACGGGGCGTAGCAATCAGCCCCAGCATTTT
>-|TRBJ2-5|TRBV7-4|-
CASSTGRDQETQYF
TGTGCCAGCAGCACCGGACGGGACCAAGAGACCCAGTACTTC
>-|TRBJ2-7|TRBV14|-
CASSQARLGADEQYF
TGTGCCAGCAGCCAAGCCCGATTGGGGGCGGACGAGCAGTACTTC
>TRBD1|TRBJ2-7|TRBV13|-
CASSSSGQGSYEQYF
TGTGCCAGCAGTTCCTCGGGACAGGGCTCCTACGAGCAGTACTTC
>TRBD2|TRBJ2-3|TRBV6-2/TRBV6-3|-
CASGIPTWTSGSTDTQYF
TGTGCCAGCGGTATCCCAACGTGGACTAGCGGGAGTACAGATACGCAGTATTTT
>-|TRBJ1-1|TRBV28|-
CASRTAANTEAFF
TGTGCCAGCAGGACGGCAGCGAACACTGAAGCTTTCTTT
>-|TRBJ1-3|TRBV12-3/TRBV12-4|-
CASSLAAGNVGNTIYF
TGTGCCAGCAGTTTGGCGGCGGGGAATGTCGGAAACACCATATATTTT
>-|TRBJ2-7|TRBV29-1|-
CSVEDLGSNYEQYF
TGCAGCGTTGAGGATTTAGGGTCAAATTACGAGCAGTACTTC
>-|TRBJ2-7|TRBV4-3|-
CASSQETSNYEQYF
TGCGCCAGCAGCCAAGAAACATCGAACTACGAGCAGTACTTC
>-|TRBJ1-5|TRBV20-1|-
CSATGWNSNQPQHF
TGCAGTGCTACGGGCTGGAATAGCAATCAGCCCCAGCATTTT
>-|TRBJ2-5|TRBV29-1|-
CSVEWRADLEQETQYF
TGCAGCGTTGAATGGCGGGCAGACTTAGAACAAGAGACCCAGTACTTC
>-|TRBJ2-7|TRBV25-1|few
CASSAGEQYF
TGTGCCAGTTCCGCGGGGGAGCAGTACTTC
>-|TRBJ1-2|TRBV5-6|-
CASSLRGVNYGYTF
TGTGCCAGCAGCCTTCGAGGGGTTAACTATGGCTACACCTTC
>TRBD2|TRBJ2-1|TRBV6-1|-
CASSLSSGAITHNEQFF
TGTGCCAGCAGTCTCTCTAGCGGAGCCATCACGCACAATGAGCAGTTCTTC
>-|TRBJ1-5|TRBV5-5|-
CASSLEPPMWVNQPQHF
TGTGCCAGCAGCCTCGAACCGCCAATGTGGGTGAATCAGCCCCAGCATTTT
>-|TRBJ2-5|TRBV7-9|-
CASSLAQETQYF
TGTGCCAGCAGCTTAGCCCAAGAGACCCAGTACTTC
>-|TRBJ2-7|TRBV5-4|-
CASSWGTYLSYEQYF
TGTGCCAGCAGCTGGGGGACTTATCTTTCCTACGAGCAGTACTTC
>TRBD2|TRBJ2-1|TRBV7-8|-
CASSYLTSGRADEQFF
TGTGCCAGCAGCTACCTGACTAGCGGGAGGGCCGATGAGCAGTTCTTC
>TRBD1|TRBJ2-3|TRBV7-9|-
CASSLLRDRLTDTQYF
TGTGCCAGCAGCCTACTCCGGGACAGGCTCACAGATACGCAGTATTTT
>-|TRBJ1-1|TRBV29-1|once
CSAIHPRGPNTEAFF
TGCAGCGCTATTCATCCGCGGGGCCCGAACACTGAAGCTTTCTTT